This T cell receptor beta chain was recorded in a study of T cells in Graves' hyperthyroidism and ophthalmopathy. Study-wide points: Expanded thyroid clonotypes (above 0.001) were mostly also found in blood.

Lactation, pregnancy, other autoimmune disease or uncontrolled infection led to exclusion of patients. From approximately 9.1 ml of fresh peripheral blood, PBMCs were isolated. Regarding this clonotype: Its antigen is unidentified.

There were TCR beta CDR3 regions amplified from RNA transcripts. The primer set for the first-round RT-PCR of the TCR CDR3 was HTBI. From the multiplex PCR reads, TCRdb called clonotypes with MiXCR, one entry per CDR3 protein. The data show about 350,000 distinct CDR3 sequences, with 15% to 20% seen just once and 15% to 18% held by the top ten. The germline V gene encodes CDR1 SGHAT and CDR2 FQNNGV. V trimming: 6 bases; J trimming: 3 bases; junction bases outside the gene matches: 11. This CDR3 comprises 18 residues. The clonotype originates from a woman aged 40 to 50 with Graves' ophthalmopathy. Sequences were obtained from blood. The chain combines TRBV11-2 with TRBJ2-2; the match to TRBD2 covers 12 bases. The CDR3 spells CASSLGNRLAGDTGELFF. The CDR3 DNA reads as TGTGCCAGCAGTCTAGGGAACAGACTAGCGGGAGACACCGGGGAGCTGTTTTTT.